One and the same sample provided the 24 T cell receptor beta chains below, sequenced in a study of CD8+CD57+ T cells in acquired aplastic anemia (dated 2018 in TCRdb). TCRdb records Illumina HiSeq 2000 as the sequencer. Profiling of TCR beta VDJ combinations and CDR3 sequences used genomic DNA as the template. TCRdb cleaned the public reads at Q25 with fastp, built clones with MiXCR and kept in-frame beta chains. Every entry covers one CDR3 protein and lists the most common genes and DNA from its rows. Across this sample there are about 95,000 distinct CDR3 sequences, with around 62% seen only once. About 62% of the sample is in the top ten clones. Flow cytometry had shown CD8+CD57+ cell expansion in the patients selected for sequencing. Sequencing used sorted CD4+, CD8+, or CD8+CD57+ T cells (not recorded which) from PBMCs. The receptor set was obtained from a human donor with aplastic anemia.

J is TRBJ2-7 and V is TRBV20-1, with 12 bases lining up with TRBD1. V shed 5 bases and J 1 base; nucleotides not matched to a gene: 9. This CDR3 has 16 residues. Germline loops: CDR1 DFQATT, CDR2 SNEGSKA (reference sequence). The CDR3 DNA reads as TGCAGTGCTTCACCGGGACAGGGGGCCCCTTCCTACGAGCAGTACTTC. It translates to CSASPGQGAPSYEQYF.

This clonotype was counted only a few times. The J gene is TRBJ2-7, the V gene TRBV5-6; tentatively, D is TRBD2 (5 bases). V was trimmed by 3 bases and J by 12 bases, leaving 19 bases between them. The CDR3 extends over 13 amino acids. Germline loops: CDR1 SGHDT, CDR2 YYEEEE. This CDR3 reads CASSSKMDWDRYF. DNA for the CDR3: TGTGCCAGCAGCTCGAAGATGGACTGGGATCGGTACTTC.

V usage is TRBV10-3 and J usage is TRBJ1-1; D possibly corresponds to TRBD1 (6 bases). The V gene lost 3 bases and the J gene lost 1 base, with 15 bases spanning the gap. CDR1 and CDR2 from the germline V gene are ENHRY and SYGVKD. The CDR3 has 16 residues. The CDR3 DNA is TGTGCCATCAGTGATCCACGGGACAACAAGAACACTGAAGCTTTCTTT. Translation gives CAISDPRDNKNTEAFF.

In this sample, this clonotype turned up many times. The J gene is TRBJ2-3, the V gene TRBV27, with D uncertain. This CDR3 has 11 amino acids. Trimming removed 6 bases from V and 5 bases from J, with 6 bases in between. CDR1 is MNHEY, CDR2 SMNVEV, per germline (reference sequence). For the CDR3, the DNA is TGTGCCAGCAGCCGAGGAGATACGCAGTATTTT. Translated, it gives CASSRGDTQYF.

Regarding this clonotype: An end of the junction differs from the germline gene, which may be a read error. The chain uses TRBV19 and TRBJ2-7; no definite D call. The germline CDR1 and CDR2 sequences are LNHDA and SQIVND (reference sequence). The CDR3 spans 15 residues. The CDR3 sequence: CASSPRTVSSYEQYF. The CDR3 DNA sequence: TGTGCCAGTAGTCCCCGGACCGTAAGCTCCTACGAACAGTACTTC.

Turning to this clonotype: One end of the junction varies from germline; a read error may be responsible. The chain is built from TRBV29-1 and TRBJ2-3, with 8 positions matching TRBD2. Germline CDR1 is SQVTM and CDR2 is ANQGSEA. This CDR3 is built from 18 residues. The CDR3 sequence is CSVEVWRPGLVGADTQYF. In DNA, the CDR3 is TGCAGCGTTGAAGTATGGCGGCCGGGACTAGTGGGGGCAGACACGCAGTATTTT.

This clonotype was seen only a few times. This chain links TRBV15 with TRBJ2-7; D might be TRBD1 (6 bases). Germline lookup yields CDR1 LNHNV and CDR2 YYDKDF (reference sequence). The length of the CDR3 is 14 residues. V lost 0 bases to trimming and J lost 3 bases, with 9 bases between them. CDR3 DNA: TGTGCCACCAGCAGAGACAGGGGTGACTACGAGCAGTACTTC. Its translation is CATSRDRGDYEQYF.

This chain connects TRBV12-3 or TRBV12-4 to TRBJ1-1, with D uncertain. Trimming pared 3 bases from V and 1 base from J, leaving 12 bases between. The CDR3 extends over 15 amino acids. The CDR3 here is CASSFSWTENTEAFF. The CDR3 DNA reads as TGTGCCAGCAGTTTTAGTTGGACCGAGAACACTGAAGCTTTCTTT.

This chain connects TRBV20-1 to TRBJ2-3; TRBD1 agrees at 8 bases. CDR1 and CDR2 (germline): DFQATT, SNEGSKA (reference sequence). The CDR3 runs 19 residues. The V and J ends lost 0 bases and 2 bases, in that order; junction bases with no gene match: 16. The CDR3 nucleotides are TGCAGTGCTAGAGATCCCCCCATCAGCCGGGACAGGAACACAGATACGCAGTATTTT. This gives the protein CSARDPPISRDRNTDTQYF.

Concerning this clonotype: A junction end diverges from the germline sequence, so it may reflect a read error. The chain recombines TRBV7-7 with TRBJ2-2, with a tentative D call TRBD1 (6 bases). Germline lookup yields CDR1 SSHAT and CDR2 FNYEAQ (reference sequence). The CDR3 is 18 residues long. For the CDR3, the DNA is TGTGCTAGCAGCTTAGGGGTAACCGGGACACCGAACACCGGGGAGCTGTTTTTT. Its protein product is CASSLGVTGTPNTGELFF.

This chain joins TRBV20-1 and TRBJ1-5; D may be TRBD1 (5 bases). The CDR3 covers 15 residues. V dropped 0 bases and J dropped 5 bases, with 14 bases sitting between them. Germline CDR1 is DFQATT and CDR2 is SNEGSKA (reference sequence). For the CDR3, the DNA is TGCAGTGCTAGAGATTATCCAGGGTTAGATCAGCCCCAGCATTTT. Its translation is CSARDYPGLDQPQHF.

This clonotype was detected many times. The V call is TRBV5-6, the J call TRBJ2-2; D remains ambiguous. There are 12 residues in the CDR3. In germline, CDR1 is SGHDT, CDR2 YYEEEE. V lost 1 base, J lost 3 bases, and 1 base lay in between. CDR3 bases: TGTGCCAGCAGCTTGTACACCGGGGAGCTGTTTTTT. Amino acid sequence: CASSLYTGELFF.

CDR3 nucleotides: TGTGCCAGCAGTGCGACAGGGTCCTATGGCTACACCTTC. Translated: CASSATGSYGYTF. The chain carries TRBV2 and TRBJ1-2, with 7 bases matching TRBD1. Germline CDR1 and CDR2: SNHLY and FYNNEI. The CDR3 spans 13 residues. Trimming removed 4 bases from V and 4 bases from J; junction bases left unmatched: 3.

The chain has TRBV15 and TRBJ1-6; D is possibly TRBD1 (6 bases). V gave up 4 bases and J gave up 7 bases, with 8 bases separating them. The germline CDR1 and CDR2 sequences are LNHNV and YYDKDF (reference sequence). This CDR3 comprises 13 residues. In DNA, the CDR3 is TGTGCCACCAGCACGGGGGGCAATTCACCCCTCCACTTT. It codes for CATSTGGNSPLHF.

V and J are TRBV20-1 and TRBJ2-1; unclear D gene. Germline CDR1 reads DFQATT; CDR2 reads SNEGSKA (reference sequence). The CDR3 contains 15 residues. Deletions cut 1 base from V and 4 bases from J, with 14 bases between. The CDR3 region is CSARGSSLGYNEQFF. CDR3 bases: TGCAGTGCTAGAGGGAGTTCTCTTGGGTACAATGAGCAGTTCTTC.

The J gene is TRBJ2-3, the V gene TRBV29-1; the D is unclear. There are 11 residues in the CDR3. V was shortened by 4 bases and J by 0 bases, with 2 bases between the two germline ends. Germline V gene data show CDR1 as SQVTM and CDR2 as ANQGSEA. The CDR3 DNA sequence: TGCAGCGTTGGTAGCACAGATACGCAGTATTTT. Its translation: CSVGSTDTQYF.

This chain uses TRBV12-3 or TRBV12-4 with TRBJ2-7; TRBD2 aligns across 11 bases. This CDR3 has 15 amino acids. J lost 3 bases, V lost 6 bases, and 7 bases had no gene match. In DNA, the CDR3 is TGTGCCAGCAGGGGAGGGACTAGCGGAGGCTACGAGCAGTACTTC. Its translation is CASRGGTSGGYEQYF.

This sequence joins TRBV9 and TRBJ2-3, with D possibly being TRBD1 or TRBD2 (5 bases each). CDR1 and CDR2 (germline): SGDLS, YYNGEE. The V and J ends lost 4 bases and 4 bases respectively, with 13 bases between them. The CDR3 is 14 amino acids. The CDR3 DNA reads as TGTGCCAGCAGCTCGGGGCCGGGTGCAGATACGCAGTATTTT. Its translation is CASSSGPGADTQYF.

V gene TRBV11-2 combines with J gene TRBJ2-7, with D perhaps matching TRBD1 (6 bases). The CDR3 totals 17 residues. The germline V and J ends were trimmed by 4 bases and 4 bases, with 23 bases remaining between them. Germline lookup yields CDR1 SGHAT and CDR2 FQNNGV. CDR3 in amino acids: CASSSGEGWGLGYEQYF. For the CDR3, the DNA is TGTGCCAGCAGCTCCGGAGAGGGTTGGGGGCTGGGGTACGAGCAGTACTTC. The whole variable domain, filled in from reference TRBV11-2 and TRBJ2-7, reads EAGVAQSPRYKIIEKRQSVAFWCNPISGHATLYWYQQILGQGPKLLIQFQNNGVVDDSQLPKDRFSAERLKGVDSTLKIQPAKLEDSAVYLCASSSGEGWGLGYEQYFGPGTRLTVT.

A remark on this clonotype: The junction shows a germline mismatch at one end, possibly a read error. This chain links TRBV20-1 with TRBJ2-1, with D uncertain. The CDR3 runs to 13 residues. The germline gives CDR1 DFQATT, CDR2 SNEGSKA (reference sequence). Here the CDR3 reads CSAMSPGYNKQFF. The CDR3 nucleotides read TGCAGTGCTATGTCTCCGGGCTACAATAAGCAGTTCTTC.

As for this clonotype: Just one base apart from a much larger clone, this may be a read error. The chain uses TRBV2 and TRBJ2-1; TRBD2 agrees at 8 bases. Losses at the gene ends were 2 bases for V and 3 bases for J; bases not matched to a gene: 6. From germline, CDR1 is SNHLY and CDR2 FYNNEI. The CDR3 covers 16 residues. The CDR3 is CASSESGGRLYNEQFF. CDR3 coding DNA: TGTGCCAGCAGTGAATCGGGGGGGCGGCTCTACAATGAGCAGTTCTTC. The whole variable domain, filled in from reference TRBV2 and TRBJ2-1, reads EPEVTQTPSHQVTQMGQEVILRCVPISNHLYFYWYRQILGQKVEFLVSFYNNEISEKSEIFDDQFSVERPDGSNFTLKIRSTKLEDSAMYFCASSESGGRLYNEQFFGPGTRLTVL.

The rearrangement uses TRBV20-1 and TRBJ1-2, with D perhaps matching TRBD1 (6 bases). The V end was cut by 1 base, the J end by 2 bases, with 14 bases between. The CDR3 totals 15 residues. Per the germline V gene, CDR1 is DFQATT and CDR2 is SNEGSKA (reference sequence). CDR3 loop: CSARGGKGGNYGYTF. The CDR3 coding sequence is TGCAGTGCTAGAGGTGGAAAGGGGGGAAACTATGGCTACACCTTC.

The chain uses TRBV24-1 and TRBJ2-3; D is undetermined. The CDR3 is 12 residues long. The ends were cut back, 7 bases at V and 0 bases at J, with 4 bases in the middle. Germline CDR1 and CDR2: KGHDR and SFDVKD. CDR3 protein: CATRDSTDTQYF. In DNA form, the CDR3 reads TGTGCCACCAGGGACAGCACAGATACGCAGTATTTT.

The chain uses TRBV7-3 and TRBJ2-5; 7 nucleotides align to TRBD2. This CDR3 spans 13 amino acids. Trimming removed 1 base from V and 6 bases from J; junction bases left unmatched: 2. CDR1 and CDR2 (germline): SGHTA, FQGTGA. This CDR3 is CASSLSGGQTQYF. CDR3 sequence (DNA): TGTGCCAGCAGCTTAAGCGGGGGACAGACCCAGTACTTC. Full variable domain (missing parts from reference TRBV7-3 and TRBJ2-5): GAGVSQTPSNKVTEKGKYVELRCDPISGHTALYWYRQSLGQGPEFLIYFQGTGAADDSGLPNDRFFAVRPEGSVSTLKIQRTERGDSAVYLCASSLSGGQTQYFGPGTRLLVL.